These 30 T cell receptor beta chains originate from one sample sequenced in a study of metastatic and nonmetastatic thyroid tumors. There were no patients who had received any treatment before thyroid surgery. TCRdb recomputed clones from the PCR reads via MiXCR. This table has some 30,000 clones, 6% to 9.5% appearing once. Sequencing used blood. These receptors all stem from a female donor with papillary thyroid cancer or a benign thyroid nodule (not recorded which). Some clones in this sample may be carry-over from other donors' samples.

This clone was recorded at least ten times. V usage is TRBV9 and J usage is TRBJ2-2; D unclear. With 0 bases removed from V and 7 bases from J, the gap between germline ends came to 13 bases. Germline loops: CDR1 SGDLS, CDR2 YYNGEE. The CDR3 has 15 residues. CDR3 sequence (DNA): TGTGCCAGCAGCGTAGGACTCCTTAACGGCGGGGAGCTGTTTTTT. Amino acids: CASSVGLLNGGELFF.

This clone was picked up many times. V and J are TRBV24-1 and TRBJ2-1, with 11 bases fitting TRBD2. The J segment lost 5 bases and the V segment lost 3 bases, leaving 8 bases of the junction unmatched. The V gene's germline CDR1 is KGHDR and CDR2 SFDVKD. The CDR3 is made up of 17 amino acids. Here the CDR3 DNA reads TGTGCCACCAGTGATACGACCGGGACTAGCGGCGACAATGAGCAGTTCTTC. This sequence encodes CATSDTTGTSGDNEQFF.

This clone was observed many times. This sequence joins TRBV27 and TRBJ1-1; no definite D call. Looked up from germline, CDR1 is MNHEY and CDR2 is SMNVEV (reference sequence). Trimming took off 0 bases at V and 1 base at J, with 9 bases between the two ends. CDR3 length equals 15 residues. Here the CDR3 reads CASSLSGAGNTEAFF. The CDR3 DNA reads TGTGCCAGCAGTTTATCTGGCGCAGGGAACACTGAAGCTTTCTTT.

This clone was observed at least ten times. This rearrangement joins TRBV7-2 to TRBJ2-1; D possibly matches TRBD1 or TRBD2 (6 bases each). The CDR3 runs to 14 residues. Trimming took 2 bases from V and 10 from J, leaving 15 bases between them. Germline lookup yields CDR1 SGHTA and CDR2 FQGNSA. CDR3 region: CASSLLGAGWEQFF. CDR3 coding DNA: TGTGCCAGCAGCTTATTGGGGGCGGGATGGGAGCAGTTCTTC. The full variable domain, in which reference TRBV7-2 and TRBJ2-1 provide the parts outside the CDR3, is GAGVSQSPSNKVTEKGKDVELRCDPISGHTALYWYRQSLGQGLEFLIYFQGNSAPDKSGLPSDRFSAERTGGSVSTLTIQRTQQEDSAVYLCASSLLGAGWEQFFGPGTRLTVL.

Remarks on this clone: Possible read error: a much larger clone is one base away. The chain recombines TRBV4-3 with TRBJ1-2; 10 bases are a match to TRBD1. CDR3 length: 13 residues. Germline V gene data show CDR1 as LGHNA and CDR2 as YSLEER. The V gene end was trimmed by 7 bases and the J gene end by 8 bases; junction bases not matched to a gene: 7. The CDR3 sequence is CASIPTGGIGYTF. DNA for the CDR3: TGCGCCAGCATCCCGACAGGGGGCATAGGCTACACCTTC.

This clone has at least ten counts. The rearrangement uses TRBV3-1 and TRBJ1-2, with D possibly matching TRBD1 (5 bases). Germline V lookup: CDR1 LGHDT, CDR2 YNNKEL (reference sequence). This CDR3 region has 15 residues. The germline V and J ends were trimmed by 1 base and 4 bases, with 13 bases remaining between them. The CDR3 DNA reads as TGTGCCAGCAGCCAAGGATCGGGGGTGGGCTATGGCTACACCTTC. Its translation is CASSQGSGVGYGYTF.

This clone has a count of ten or more. This chain links TRBV5-1 with TRBJ2-1; TRBD2 aligns across 11 bases. CDR3 length: 16 residues. CDR1 and CDR2 (germline): SGHRS, YFSETQ. V was clipped by 2 bases and J by 1 base; unmatched bases: 2. CDR3 sequence reads: CASSFLAGGSYNEQFF. The DNA for the CDR3 is TGCGCCAGCAGCTTTCTAGCGGGAGGTTCCTACAATGAGCAGTTCTTC.

This clone was detected ten times or more. The V gene is TRBV5-6, the J gene TRBJ2-1; D unresolved. V gave up 0 bases and J gave up 4 bases, with 17 bases separating them. CDR1 and CDR2 from the germline V gene are SGHDT and YYEEEE. The CDR3 extends over 17 amino acids. The CDR3 protein is CASSLARVHREYNEQFF. The CDR3, as DNA: TGTGCCAGCAGCTTGGCCCGGGTCCATAGAGAGTACAATGAGCAGTTCTTC. Based on the CDR3 plus reference TRBV5-6 and TRBJ2-1, the full variable domain is DAGVTQSPTHLIKTRGQQVTLRCSPKSGHDTVSWYQQALGQGPQFIFQYYEEEERQRGNFPDRFSGHQFPNYSSELNVNALLLGDSALYLCASSLARVHREYNEQFFGPGTRLTVL.

This clone occurred many times. V and J are TRBV3-1 and TRBJ1-4, with 8 bases matching TRBD1. V lost 5 bases, J lost 5 bases, and 4 bases stayed unmatched. This CDR3 comprises 14 residues. CDR1 LGHDT and CDR2 YNNKEL come from the germline V gene (reference sequence). Written as DNA, the CDR3 is TGTGCCAGCAGCGACAGGGGAGGGAATGAAAAACTGTTTTTT. Its translation: CASSDRGGNEKLFF. Full variable domain (outside the CDR3, taken from reference TRBV3-1 and TRBJ1-4): DTAVSQTPKYLVTQMGNDKSIKCEQNLGHDTMYWYKQDSKKFLKIMFSYNNKELIINETVPNRFSPKSPDKAHLNLHINSLELGDSAVYFCASSDRGGNEKLFFGSGTQLSVL.

The J gene is TRBJ2-7, the V gene TRBV6-8, with 8 bases that match TRBD2. The CDR3 has 15 residues. Germline lookup yields CDR1 MNHGY and CDR2 SAAAGT. With V trimmed by 8 bases and J by 7 bases, 16 bases remained unmatched. DNA for the CDR3: TGTGCCAGCCGAGGGGACGAGCGGGAGAAGACAGAGCAGTACTTC. Residues: CASRGDEREKTEQYF.

This clone was seen many times. The rearrangement joins TRBV4-1 to TRBJ2-5; no firm D call. The CDR3 loop spans 13 amino acids. The ends were cut back, 3 bases at V and 5 bases at J, with 10 bases in the middle. CDR1 is MGHRA and CDR2 is YSYEKL in the germline V gene. The CDR3, as DNA: TGCGCCAGCAGCCAGGGCCATAGGGAGACCCAGTACTTC. It is translated as CASSQGHRETQYF.

This clone was counted at least ten times. V and J are TRBV2 and TRBJ2-7, with D perhaps matching TRBD1 (5 bases). The CDR3 consists of 11 residues. The germline gives CDR1 SNHLY, CDR2 FYNNEI. The CDR3 sequence is CTVGQGYEQYF. CDR3 DNA: TGTACCGTCGGGCAGGGCTACGAGCAGTACTTC.

This chain connects TRBV5-8 to TRBJ2-5; D is possibly TRBD1 (6 bases). The V gene's germline CDR1 is SGHTS and CDR2 YDEGEE. The CDR3 loop spans 15 amino acids. Trimming removed 4 bases from V and 3 bases from J, with 16 bases in between. CDR3 residues: CASSATGERKETQYF. CDR3 bases: TGTGCCAGCAGCGCGACAGGAGAACGAAAAGAGACCCAGTACTTC.

The J gene is TRBJ2-4, the V gene TRBV20-1; 7 bases line up with TRBD1. Per germline, CDR1 DFQATT and CDR2 SNEGSKA (reference sequence). The CDR3 extends over 13 amino acids. V shed 6 bases, J shed 8 bases, and the junction held 10 bases outside the gene matches. This CDR3 is CSAGTVDEHIQYF. The CDR3 DNA reads TGCAGTGCCGGGACAGTGGACGAGCACATTCAGTACTTC.

There are many counts of this clone. The chain joins TRBV7-9 to TRBJ1-2; 7 positions match TRBD1. The CDR3 has 13 residues. V shed 5 bases and J 7 bases; nucleotides not matched to a gene: 7. Per the germline V gene, CDR1 is SEHNR and CDR2 is FQNEAQ (reference sequence). The CDR3 DNA reads as TGTGCCAGCAGCCTCTACCAGGGGGGTGGCTACACCTTC. It specifies CASSLYQGGGYTF.

As concerns this clone: The junction differs from germline at one of its ends, possibly a read error. CDR3 sequence (DNA): TGCAGTGCTAGAGCCAGCGGGGGAGCCAAAACCATTCAGTACTTC. Translation: CSARASGGAKTIQYF. The chain is built from TRBV20-1 and TRBJ2-4; 8 nucleotides align to TRBD2. This CDR3 contains 15 residues. Per germline, CDR1 DFQATT and CDR2 SNEGSKA (reference sequence).

Only a few counts were recorded for this clone. With a much larger clone just one base away, this may be a read error. The CDR3 DNA reads as TGTGCCAGAAGTTTAAGACAGGGCTATCAGCCCCAGCATTTT. It codes for CARSLRQGYQPQHF. The chain combines TRBV12-3 or TRBV12-4 with TRBJ1-5; TRBD1 matches at 7 bases. The CDR3 is made up of 14 amino acids.

This clone was seen at least ten times. V and J are TRBV7-2 and TRBJ2-4; weak D call: TRBD2 (5 bases). Germline assignment: CDR1 SGHTA and CDR2 FQGNSA. V lost 5 bases and J lost 3, with 11 bases in between. This CDR3 region has 14 residues. CDR3 sequence: CASSRSGDKNIQYF. The CDR3 coding sequence is TGTGCCAGCAGCCGAAGCGGCGACAAAAACATTCAGTACTTC.

The sample holds many counts of this clone. The V gene is TRBV6-2 or TRBV6-3, the J gene TRBJ1-5, with 7 bases that match TRBD1. The CDR3 is made up of 18 amino acids. After removal of 5 bases from V and 5 bases from J, the junction contained 18 bases not matched to a gene. CDR1 and CDR2 (germline): MNHEY, SVGEGT. The CDR3 loop is CASSRNIKGAIMDQPQHF. DNA of the CDR3: TGTGCCAGCAGTCGGAATATCAAGGGGGCTATTATGGATCAGCCCCAGCATTTT.

This clone was seen a handful of times. The CDR3: CASSYGDSSYEQYF. The CDR3 nucleotides read TGTGCCAGCAGTTACGGGGACAGCTCCTACGAGCAGTACTTC. The chain employs TRBV6-2 or TRBV6-3 and TRBJ2-7; TRBD1 matches at 7 bases. This CDR3 is 14 amino acids long. V gave up 2 bases and J gave up 0 bases; unmatched junction bases: 1. Germline CDR1 is MNHEY and CDR2 is SVGEGT.

Many counts were recorded for this clone. The chain links TRBV5-5 to TRBJ2-7; TRBD2 matches at 8 bases. Looked up from germline, CDR1 is SGHKS and CDR2 is YYEKEE (reference sequence). The ends lost 0 bases at V and 3 bases at J; junction bases unmatched: 2. The CDR3 runs to 14 residues. CDR3: CASSLVAGSYEQYF. Here the CDR3 DNA reads TGTGCCAGCAGCTTGGTAGCGGGAAGCTACGAGCAGTACTTC.

In this sample, this clone turned up many times. At one end, the junction sequence differs from germline, possibly due to a read error. The sample carries other DNA sequences with the same CDR3. This chain uses TRBV5-1 with TRBJ2-7; tentative D call: TRBD2 (6 bases). Germline loops: CDR1 SGHRS, CDR2 YFSETQ. The CDR3 covers 15 residues. The CDR3 DNA reads as TGCGCCAGCAGCGATCCCGGGGGAGCAGGGTACGAGCAGTATTTC. It specifies CASSDPGGAGYEQYF.

This clone has a count of ten or more. This rearrangement joins TRBV7-9 to TRBJ2-1; D may match TRBD1 or TRBD2 (5 bases each). Germline values: CDR1 SEHNR, CDR2 FQNEAQ (reference sequence). V was shortened by 2 bases and J by 5 bases, with 10 bases between the two germline ends. This CDR3 has 14 amino acids. The CDR3 nucleotides read TGTGCCAGCAGCTTAAGGGACCAGAACAATGAGCAGTTCTTC. It codes for CASSLRDQNNEQFF.

This clone was observed many times. V and J are TRBV27 and TRBJ1-4; D gene unclear. V was pared by 5 bases and J by 8 bases, with 18 bases between. The CDR3 spans 15 residues. Germline CDR1 is MNHEY and CDR2 is SMNVEV (reference sequence). The CDR3 DNA follows: TGTGCCAGCAGTCCTCTCGCGACCCTGCGCGAAAAACTGTTTTTT. Its translation: CASSPLATLREKLFF.

In its sample, this clone was seen many times. This sequence joins TRBV20-1 and TRBJ1-2; a possible D gene is TRBD1 (6 bases). The CDR3 consists of 14 residues. V was cut by 0 bases and J by 4 bases, with 12 bases left in between. Looked up from germline, CDR1 is DFQATT and CDR2 is SNEGSKA (reference sequence). Written as DNA, the CDR3 is TGCAGTGCTAGAGATAGTGAACAGGGCTATGGCTACACCTTC. Its protein is CSARDSEQGYGYTF.

This clone was recorded at least ten times. V gene TRBV20-1 combines with J gene TRBJ2-5; 11 positions agree with TRBD2. Per germline, CDR1 DFQATT and CDR2 SNEGSKA (reference sequence). With 0 bases clipped from V and 5 bases from J, the junction kept 11 bases outside the gene matches. This CDR3 is 17 amino acids long. The CDR3 coding sequence is TGCAGTGCTAGAGATCAAAGGGCTAGCGGGGGGCGCGAGACCCAGTACTTC. Encoded protein: CSARDQRASGGRETQYF.

Here the CDR3 DNA reads TGTGCCTGGGATACCGGGACTACGGGTTCACCCCTCCACTTT. It encodes CAWDTGTTGSPLHF. This chain joins TRBV30 and TRBJ1-6; a possible D gene is TRBD1 (5 bases). Germline V CDR1 and CDR2: GTSNPN, SVGIG (reference sequence). Trimming removed 5 bases at V and 9 bases at J, with 17 bases between. The CDR3 sequence is 14 residues long.

This clone occurred many times. The chain couples TRBV6-1 to TRBJ2-2; TRBD1 matches at 7 bases. The CDR3 length is 14 residues. Losses at the gene ends were 4 bases for V and 1 base for J; bases not matched to a gene: 0. Germline V gene data show CDR1 as MNHNS and CDR2 as SASEGT. The CDR3 region is CASSGTGNTGELFF. The CDR3 nucleotides are TGTGCCAGCAGTGGGACAGGGAACACCGGGGAGCTGTTTTTT.

At least ten counts were recorded for this clone. V is TRBV5-6 and J is TRBJ2-7, with 8 bases aligning to TRBD1. The CDR3 contains 16 residues. V lost 3 bases, J lost 3 bases, and 11 bases stayed unmatched. Germline lookup yields CDR1 SGHDT and CDR2 YYEEEE. The CDR3 DNA follows: TGTGCCAGCAGCTCCGACAGGGGAAGATCTGTCTACGAGCAGTACTTC. Translated: CASSSDRGRSVYEQYF.

This clone was detected ten times or more. V gene TRBV19 combines with J gene TRBJ2-7; D gene ambiguous. CDR1 is LNHDA and CDR2 is SQIVND in the germline V gene (reference sequence). The CDR3 totals 14 residues. V was shortened by 3 bases and J by 0 bases, with 9 bases between the two germline ends. CDR3 loop: CASSMVGSSYEQYF. In DNA, the CDR3 is TGTGCCAGTAGTATGGTGGGCAGCTCCTACGAGCAGTACTTC. Complete variable domain (other parts from reference TRBV19 and TRBJ2-7): DGGITQSPKYLFRKEGQNVTLSCEQNLNHDAMYWYRQDPGQGLRLIYYSQIVNDFQKGDIAEGYSVSREKKESFPLTVTSAQKNPTAFYLCASSMVGSSYEQYFGPGTRLTVT.